This T cell receptor beta chain is from a study of blood T cell repertoires in COVID-19. On the study more broadly: Material from acute and convalescent COVID-19 was sourced from the United States, Italy and Spain. Nucleic acid was either cDNA or gDNA, and it came from T cells, B-cell-depleted T cells, or PBMCs.

Germline CDR1 reads KGHSH; CDR2 reads LQKENI. There are 15 residues in the CDR3. J was trimmed by 2 bases and V by 2 bases; bases with no gene match: 4. Original methodology: Amplified reference gene primers provided the basis for estimating nucleated cell counts. This table comes from immunoSEQ multiplex PCR, and its TCRdb copy is limited to in-frame clones, with some not included. V, J and clone size derive from that table, while D and trimming were established from the DNA sequence. Among fewer than 110,000 clones listed, roughly 84% were seen once. This sequence was found in a human donor in a cohort sampled during active COVID-19. Specimen: peripheral blood. The chain carries TRBV18 and TRBJ1-1; 8 bases are a match to TRBD1. CDR3 sequence (DNA): TGTGCCAGCTCACCAGGACAGGGTACTAACACTGAAGCTTTCTTT. Translated, it gives CASSPGQGTNTEAFF. Drawing the rest from reference TRBV18 and TRBJ1-1, the complete variable domain is NAGVMQNPRHLVRRRGQEARLRCSPMKGHSHVYWYRQLPEEGLKFMVYLQKENIIDESGMPKERFSAEFPKEGPSILRIQQVVRGDSAAYFCASSPGQGTNTEAFFGQGTRLTVV.